This entry features one TCR beta chain sequence. As yet, its antigen is unknown. This entry comes from a study of OX40 agonist ivuxolimab in advanced cancers. Study in general: Ivuxolimab is an agonistic anti-OX40 (CD134) antibody, and patients were treated with it. Study findings and constraints: Dosing at 0.1 to 3.0 mg/kg was accompanied by clonal expansion of CD4+ and CD8+ blood T cells by week 6. CD4+ T cells averaged fewer expanded clones than CD8+ T cells.

Clones were sequenced by immunoSEQ multiplex PCR, and TCRdb holds only the in-frame ones, with some missing. Counted here are some 77,000 clones, around 93% occurring once; the ten biggest clones make up about 8.6%. Blood was sampled at baseline, cycle 4 day 1, and cycle 7 day 1. The trim removed 1 base at V and 7 bases at J, leaving 8 bases unmatched. CDR1 is LGHNA and CDR2 is YSLEER in the germline V gene. The CDR3 extends over 17 amino acids. This receptor was taken from an adult with an advanced solid tumor such as melanoma, head and neck, liver or kidney cancer. The V gene is TRBV4-3, the J gene TRBJ2-1; 12 bases map to TRBD2. The sample consisted of CD4+ or CD8+ T cells sorted from blood, taken in a trial of the OX40 agonist ivuxolimab. In nucleotides, the CDR3 is TGCGCCAGCAGCCAAGCTAGCGGGGGGGCCCTACTGAATGAGCAGTTCTTC. Protein product: CASSQASGGALLNEQFF.